The 14 T cell receptor beta chains below were found in one sample sequenced in a study of blood T cell repertoires in COVID-19. The method was immunoSEQ multiplex PCR; TCRdb's version includes in-frame clones alone and lacks a portion of them. The sample has roughly 88,000 clones; around nine tenths are singletons. The sample comprised peripheral blood. These receptor sequences come from a woman aged 60-70 years with COVID-19, enrolled during active disease.

The gene calls are TRBV5-5 and TRBJ1-2, with D tentatively TRBD1 (6 bases). The CDR3 runs 16 residues. V was pared by 2 bases and J by 3 bases, with 17 bases between. Germline assignment: CDR1 SGHKS and CDR2 YYEKEE (reference sequence). CDR3 residues: CASSLWDTTGDYGYTF. CDR3 coding DNA: TGTGCCAGCAGCTTATGGGACACCACCGGGGACTATGGCTACACCTTC.

The chain carries TRBV28 and TRBJ1-2, with 8 bases that match TRBD1. V trimming: 6 bases; J trimming: 6 bases; junction bases outside the gene matches: 9. CDR1 and CDR2 (germline): MDHEN, SYDVKM. This CDR3 has 14 residues. As DNA, the CDR3 is TGTGCCAGCAGACAACAGGGGGGGTCCGATGGCTACACCTTC. Translating gives CASRQQGGSDGYTF.

This clone was observed a single time. Here the CDR3 reads CASSPRDRRGSPLHF. Here the CDR3 DNA reads TGTGCCAGCAGCCCGCGGGACCGGAGGGGTTCACCCCTCCACTTT. V and J are TRBV5-6 and TRBJ1-6; TRBD1 is a possible D gene (5 bases). The V end lost 4 bases, the J end lost 9 bases, and 17 bases lay between the germline ends. The CDR3 spans 15 residues. In germline, CDR1 is SGHDT, CDR2 YYEEEE.

J is TRBJ2-1 and V is TRBV7-9, with D possibly being TRBD2 (5 bases). The germline gives CDR1 SEHNR, CDR2 FQNEAQ (reference sequence). Trimming left V 1 base short and J 0 bases short, with 7 bases between. The CDR3 consists of 15 residues. The CDR3 region has the DNA TGTGCCAGCAGCTTAGTGGGGAGCTCCTACAATGAGCAGTTCTTC. It encodes CASSLVGSSYNEQFF.

The V and J genes are TRBV5-1 and TRBJ1-1; 8 positions match TRBD1. The length of the CDR3 is 14 residues. CDR1 is SGHRS and CDR2 is YFSETQ in the germline V gene. V lost 0 bases to trimming and J lost 8 bases; unmatched junction nucleotides: 6. CDR3: CASSLGTGKREAFF. DNA of the CDR3: TGCGCCAGCAGCTTGGGGACAGGGAAACGCGAAGCTTTCTTT. The full variable domain, rest sourced from reference TRBV5-1 and TRBJ1-1, is KAGVTQTPRYLIKTRGQQVTLSCSPISGHRSVSWYQQTPGQGLQFLFEYFSETQRNKGNFPGRFSGRQFSNSRSEMNVSTLELGDSALYLCASSLGTGKREAFFGQGTRLTVV.

The CDR3 loop is CASSQDGRAGFIANEKLFF. CDR3 sequence (DNA): TGTGCCAGCAGCCAAGATGGTAGGGCAGGGTTTATAGCTAATGAAAAACTGTTTTTT. The chain employs TRBV4-2 and TRBJ1-4; weak D call: TRBD1 (5 bases). V was clipped by 0 bases and J by 3 bases, with 20 bases between them. The CDR3 totals 19 residues. The germline V gene has CDR1 LGHNA and CDR2 YNFKEQ.

The V gene is TRBV6-5, the J gene TRBJ1-2; D is undetermined. Germline lookup yields CDR1 MNHEY and CDR2 SVGAGI. This CDR3 is built from 15 residues. V was cut by 2 bases and J by 1 base, with 11 bases left in between. In nucleotides, the CDR3 is TGTGCCAGCAGTTACGGAGGGTACGATAACTATGGCTACACCTTC. Translating it yields CASSYGGYDNYGYTF.

This clone was counted only a few times. The chain employs TRBV2 and TRBJ1-4; D unresolved. Trimming left V 8 bases short and J 6 bases short, with 13 bases between. The CDR3 covers 13 residues. The V gene's germline CDR1 is SNHLY and CDR2 FYNNEI. CDR3 residues: CASQAIRDEKLFF. CDR3 DNA: TGTGCCAGCCAGGCCATTAGAGATGAAAAACTGTTTTTT.

This chain uses TRBV2 with TRBJ1-5; tentatively, D is TRBD1 (5 bases). The V gene's germline CDR1 is SNHLY and CDR2 FYNNEI. Trimming pared 6 bases from V and 5 bases from J, leaving 11 bases between. The CDR3 consists of 13 residues. The CDR3: CASSSGADQPQHF. CDR3 in DNA: TGTGCCAGCAGCTCTGGGGCCGATCAGCCCCAGCATTTT.

The chain has TRBV12-5 and TRBJ1-5; TRBD1 matches 11 bases. The CDR3 is made up of 16 amino acids. Germline V gene lookup returns CDR1 LGHNT and CDR2 FRNRAP. With 4 bases clipped from V and 3 bases from J, the junction kept 5 bases outside the gene matches. This CDR3 is CASGSGDRGSNQPQHF. DNA for the CDR3: TGTGCTAGTGGTTCAGGGGACAGGGGGTCCAATCAGCCCCAGCATTTT.

The gene calls are TRBV7-2 and TRBJ1-1, with 9 bases that match TRBD1. V shed 5 bases, J shed 9 bases, and the junction held 4 bases outside the gene matches. CDR1 and CDR2 from the germline V gene are SGHTA and FQGNSA. The length of the CDR3 is 12 residues. The CDR3 sequence is CASSRDREKAFF. For the CDR3, the DNA is TGTGCCAGCAGCCGGGACAGGGAAAAAGCTTTCTTT.

The chain combines TRBV7-9 with TRBJ1-3; the D is unclear. Germline V gives CDR1 SEHNR, CDR2 FQNEAQ (reference sequence). The V and J ends lost 6 bases and 0 bases respectively, with 6 bases between them. The CDR3 has 13 residues. The CDR3 nucleotides are TGTGCCAGCAGGGGCCTCTCTGGAAACACCATATATTTT. This gives the protein CASRGLSGNTIYF.

The V and J genes are TRBV5-6 and TRBJ1-2; D gene ambiguous. This CDR3 region has 12 residues. CDR1 is SGHDT and CDR2 is YYEEEE in the germline V gene. Trimming pared 3 bases from V and 4 bases from J, leaving 7 bases between. CDR3 loop: CASSSGSYGYTF. The CDR3, as DNA: TGTGCCAGCAGCTCCGGGAGCTATGGCTACACCTTC.

This chain links TRBV9 with TRBJ2-3; possible D gene TRBD1, 5 bases. V lost 3 bases to trimming and J lost 0 bases, with 11 bases between them. Germline CDR1 and CDR2: SGDLS and YYNGEE. The CDR3 loop spans 15 amino acids. The CDR3 loop is CASSAGPFSTDTQYF. In DNA, the CDR3 is TGTGCCAGCAGCGCAGGGCCGTTTAGCACAGATACGCAGTATTTT.